This TCR beta chain appears in the sequencing data of a study of blood T cell repertoires in COVID-19. Study summary: Sites across the United States, Italy and Spain contributed samples from acute and convalescent COVID-19. The analysed material was cDNA or gDNA that came from T cells, B-cell-depleted T cells, or PBMCs.

The cohort comprised adults aged 18 to 89 years residing in 20 to 30 US areas. This CDR3 is built from 15 residues. Germline values: CDR1 MDHEN, CDR2 SYDVKM. V was clipped by 1 base and J by 1 base, with 10 bases between them. The protocol was immunoSEQ multiplex PCR, while the TCRdb copy is restricted to in-frame clones and leaves out a portion. The sample records around 200,000 clones, 65% to 85% being singletons. J is TRBJ1-2 and V is TRBV28; perhaps TRBD1 as D (6 bases). Input material: PBMCs or T cells enriched from blood (not recorded which). The sequence was collected from a woman aged 25 to 39 who had recovered from COVID-19. CDR3 nucleotides: TGTGCCAGCAGTTTATTAGCAGGGGATAACTATGGCTACACCTTC. Amino acid sequence: CASSLLAGDNYGYTF.